This TCR beta chain came from a study of cytomegalovirus exposure and HLA in healthy donors. Overall study results and limits: TCR beta chains associated with HLA were, in a later analysis, more clonally expanded than equally common others. Highly shared variants forming one cluster were likely a sequencing artifact.

On this clone itself: Its antigen is still unknown.

A multiplex PCR was run with 60 Vbeta primers and 13 Jbeta primers. Original data processing: Later reanalysis found about 80 million unique TCR beta chains, roughly 10 million of them shared. This table comes from immunoSEQ multiplex PCR, and its TCRdb copy is limited to in-frame clones, with some not included. V and J calls and clone size follow that table, whereas D and trimming were derived from the DNA. The sample has more than 100,000 clones, about three quarters seen once. Germline-derived CDR1 and CDR2 are SGHTA and FQGNSA. Trimming removed 4 bases at V and 4 bases at J, with 22 bases between. This CDR3 comprises 17 residues.

V and J are TRBV7-2 and TRBJ1-1; tentative D call: TRBD1 (5 bases). This receptor was identified in a woman aged 40 to 55 in good health and CMV-seropositive. Sequencing input: PBMCs. CDR3: CASSWLYDSEGGTEAFF. The DNA of the CDR3 is TGTGCCAGCAGCTGGCTCTACGACAGTGAAGGCGGCACTGAAGCTTTCTTT. Filled out from reference TRBV7-2 and TRBJ1-1, the complete variable domain reads GAGVSQSPSNKVTEKGKDVELRCDPISGHTALYWYRQSLGQGLEFLIYFQGNSAPDKSGLPSDRFSAERTGGSVSTLTIQRTQQEDSAVYLCASSWLYDSEGGTEAFFGQGTRLTVV.